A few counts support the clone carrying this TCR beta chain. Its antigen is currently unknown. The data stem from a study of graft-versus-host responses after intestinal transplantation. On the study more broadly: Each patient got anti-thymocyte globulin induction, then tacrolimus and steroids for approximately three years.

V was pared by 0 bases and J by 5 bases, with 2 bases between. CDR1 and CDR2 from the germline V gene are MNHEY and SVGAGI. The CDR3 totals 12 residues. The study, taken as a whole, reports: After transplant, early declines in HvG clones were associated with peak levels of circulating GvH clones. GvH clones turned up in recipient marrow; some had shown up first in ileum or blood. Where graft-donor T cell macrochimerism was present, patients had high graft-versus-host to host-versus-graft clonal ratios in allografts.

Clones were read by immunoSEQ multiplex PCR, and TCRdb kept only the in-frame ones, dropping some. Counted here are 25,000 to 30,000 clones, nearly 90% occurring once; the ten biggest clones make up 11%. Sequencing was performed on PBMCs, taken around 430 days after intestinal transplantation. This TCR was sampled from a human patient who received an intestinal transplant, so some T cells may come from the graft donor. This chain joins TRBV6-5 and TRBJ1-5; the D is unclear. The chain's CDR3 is CASSYSHQPQHF. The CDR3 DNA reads TGTGCCAGCAGTTACTCCCATCAGCCCCAGCATTTT.